This entry describes one T cell receptor beta chain. These data come from a study of blood T cell repertoires in COVID-19. Germline V CDR1 and CDR2: SGHRS, YFSETQ. The V and J ends lost 4 bases and 3 bases, in that order; junction bases with no gene match: 4. This CDR3 spans 15 amino acids. Clones were sequenced by immunoSEQ multiplex PCR, and TCRdb holds only the in-frame ones, with some missing. The profile shows fewer than 45,000 clones, approximately 85% of them singletons. The clonotype comes from a human donor in a cohort sampled during active COVID-19. V usage is TRBV5-1 and J usage is TRBJ1-6; TRBD1 agrees at 7 bases. The sequenced sample consisted of peripheral blood. CDR3 nucleotide sequence: TGCGCCAGCAGCCTCGGGACAGACTATAATTCACCCCTCCACTTT. Translation: CASSLGTDYNSPLHF.